These 18 T cell receptor beta chains were all obtained from the same sample, sequenced in a study of human T cells and chemical hapten exposure. Documented time point: healthy volunteer bleed at 6 weeks. Before extraction, the whole blood was not fractionated, and total RNA was taken from it. A single record per CDR3 protein comes from TCRdb applying MiXCR to the RACE reads. The sample has tens of thousands of distinct CDR3 sequences; 3% to 4.5% are singletons. The sequenced sample was whole blood. These receptors were taken from a human donor in good health. Some clones in this sample may be carry-over from other donors' samples.

Ten or more counts support this clonotype. The genes are TRBV9 and TRBJ2-1; a weak D match, TRBD2 (5 bases). V was shortened by 2 bases and J by 10 bases, with 13 bases between the two germline ends. Looked up from germline, CDR1 is SGDLS and CDR2 is YYNGEE. This CDR3 spans 13 amino acids. DNA of the CDR3: TGTGCCAGCAGCGTTGGACTGAGTGCGGAGCAGTTCTTC. Encoded protein: CASSVGLSAEQFF.

The sample holds many counts of this clonotype. The J gene is TRBJ1-5, the V gene TRBV11-2; D might be TRBD1 (6 bases). The CDR3 is made up of 14 amino acids. Trimming removed 2 bases from V and 3 bases from J, with 8 bases in between. Germline V CDR1 and CDR2: SGHAT, FQNNGV. CDR3 bases: TGTGCCAGCAGCTTATCAGGGGACAATCAGCCCCAGCATTTT. Translation: CASSLSGDNQPQHF.

This clonotype was recorded at least ten times. The V gene is TRBV5-1, the J gene TRBJ2-3, with D hard to call. V was clipped by 4 bases and J by 2 bases, with 14 bases between them. The germline V gene encodes CDR1 SGHRS and CDR2 YFSETQ. The CDR3 runs to 15 residues. CDR3 nucleotide sequence: TGCGCCAGCAGCACAGTCGTCCTCGACACAGATACGCAGTATTTT. It codes for CASSTVVLDTDTQYF.

This clonotype was counted only a few times. Written as DNA, the CDR3 is TGCGCCAGCAGCTTGCCCGACTATCCCACAGATACGCAGTATTTT. This gives the protein CASSLPDYPTDTQYF. The chain links TRBV5-1 to TRBJ2-3, with D perhaps TRBD2 (5 bases). V was pared by 1 base and J by 2 bases, with 11 bases between. Germline values: CDR1 SGHRS, CDR2 YFSETQ. The CDR3 covers 15 residues.

Only a few counts were recorded for this clonotype. The chain recombines TRBV4-1 with TRBJ1-1; 7 bases line up with TRBD1. This CDR3 spans 17 amino acids. Trimming at V came to 0 bases and at J to 4 bases, leaving 11 bases not matched to a gene. The germline V gene encodes CDR1 MGHRA and CDR2 YSYEKL. The CDR3 sequence is CASSQEVPETGRTEAFF. In DNA, the CDR3 is TGCGCCAGCAGCCAAGAGGTCCCGGAGACAGGGCGCACTGAAGCTTTCTTT.

CDR3 loop: CASSPAGTGGAWNTEAFF. DNA of the CDR3: TGTGCCAGCAGCCCGGCGGGGACAGGGGGCGCTTGGAACACTGAAGCTTTCTTT. V is TRBV5-4 and J is TRBJ1-1; 12 positions match TRBD1. Per germline, CDR1 SGHNT and CDR2 YYREEE (reference sequence). There are 18 residues in the CDR3. V was clipped by 4 bases and J by 1 base; unmatched bases: 11.

This clonotype was detected ten times or more. The chain links TRBV27 to TRBJ2-3; D is undetermined. Per the germline V gene, CDR1 is MNHEY and CDR2 is SMNVEV (reference sequence). V lost 1 base and J 1 base, leaving 9 bases between the germline ends. This CDR3 region has 15 residues. The CDR3 DNA reads TGTGCCAGCAGTTTATTCGGCGGAGGCACAGATACGCAGTATTTT. Its translation: CASSLFGGGTDTQYF.

This clonotype occurred many times. The chain carries TRBV20-1 and TRBJ2-3; 9 positions match TRBD2. This CDR3 has 16 amino acids. The germline gives CDR1 DFQATT, CDR2 SNEGSKA (reference sequence). V lost 3 bases to trimming and J lost 5 bases; unmatched junction nucleotides: 12. CDR3 amino acids: CSASIAAGGPGDTQYF. The CDR3 nucleotides are TGCAGTGCTAGTATCGCCGCGGGAGGGCCCGGAGATACGCAGTATTTT.

This clonotype was recorded a few times. V usage is TRBV28 and J usage is TRBJ1-1; 7 nucleotides line up with TRBD1. CDR3 size: 16 residues. CDR1 MDHEN and CDR2 SYDVKM come from the germline V gene. V lost 5 bases and J lost 0; bases outside the gene matches: 9. CDR3 sequence reads: CASSPGQAGLNTEAFF. The CDR3 DNA sequence: TGTGCCAGCAGTCCCGGACAGGCCGGCCTGAACACTGAAGCTTTCTTT.

In its sample, this clonotype was seen many times. The chain links TRBV4-1 to TRBJ1-1, with D perhaps matching TRBD1 (5 bases). CDR3 size: 14 residues. Trimming pared 4 bases from V and 0 bases from J, leaving 9 bases between. Per the germline V gene, CDR1 is MGHRA and CDR2 is YSYEKL. The CDR3 loop is CASSRTPMNTEAFF. Here the CDR3 DNA reads TGCGCCAGCAGCCGGACACCCATGAACACTGAAGCTTTCTTT.

The chain carries TRBV20-1 and TRBJ2-7; a weak D match, TRBD1 (6 bases). V lost 5 bases and J lost 1, with 15 bases in between. Germline V gives CDR1 DFQATT, CDR2 SNEGSKA (reference sequence). The CDR3 spans 14 residues. The CDR3 DNA reads as TGCAGTGCTCGGCTAGGGGGTCTGTCCTACGAGCAGTACTTC. Translated: CSARLGGLSYEQYF.

This clonotype has ten or more counts. The chain carries TRBV7-9 and TRBJ2-3, with unresolved D. The germline V gene has CDR1 SEHNR and CDR2 FQNEAQ (reference sequence). The CDR3 has 12 amino acids. Deletions cut 2 bases from V and 5 bases from J, with 5 bases between. Here the CDR3 DNA reads TGTGCCAGCAGCTTAATTAGAGATACGCAGTATTTT. This codes for CASSLIRDTQYF.

V and J are TRBV9 and TRBJ2-3; weak D call: TRBD2 (6 bases). V gave up 4 bases and J gave up 4 bases, with 16 bases separating them. The CDR3 runs 15 residues. Germline V gives CDR1 SGDLS, CDR2 YYNGEE. The CDR3 sequence: CASSPASDVADTQYF. CDR3 nucleotide sequence: TGTGCCAGCAGCCCGGCTAGCGACGTGGCAGATACGCAGTATTTT.

This clonotype has a count of ten or more. The genes are TRBV28 and TRBJ2-7, with D perhaps TRBD1 (6 bases). This CDR3 contains 13 residues. Trimming shortened V by 4 bases and J by 5 bases, and 12 bases separated the two germline ends. Germline loops: CDR1 MDHEN, CDR2 SYDVKM. This CDR3 reads CASSSPDSDEQYF. The CDR3 nucleotides are TGTGCCAGCAGTTCCCCGGACAGTGACGAGCAGTACTTC.

This clonotype was detected many times. The chain has TRBV9 and TRBJ1-2; TRBD1 might be the D (5 bases). The CDR3 is 14 residues long. Germline V gene data show CDR1 as SGDLS and CDR2 as YYNGEE. V was pared by 6 bases and J by 6 bases, with 18 bases between. As DNA, the CDR3 is TGTGCCAGCAACGCCTGGGGGAACGACGATGGCTACACCTTC. The encoded protein is CASNAWGNDDGYTF.

In its sample, this clonotype was seen many times. The chain links TRBV25-1 to TRBJ1-2; D uncertain. Germline assignment: CDR1 MGHDK and CDR2 SYGVNS. Trimming removed 0 bases at V and 3 bases at J, with 11 bases between. The CDR3 runs to 15 residues. The CDR3 sequence is CASSEYSSRDYGYTF. The CDR3 bases are TGTGCCAGCAGTGAATATAGTTCCCGGGACTATGGCTACACCTTC.

There are many counts of this clonotype. The genes are TRBV18 and TRBJ2-7; tentative D call: TRBD1 (6 bases). The V and J ends lost 3 bases and 2 bases respectively, with 14 bases between them. Germline V gene data show CDR1 as KGHSH and CDR2 as LQKENI. The length of the CDR3 is 15 residues. The DNA for the CDR3 is TGTGCCAGCTCACCCCAGGGGTCCGTAACCTACGAGCAGTACTTC. It specifies CASSPQGSVTYEQYF.

This clonotype was counted at least ten times. The J gene is TRBJ1-2, the V gene TRBV27; a weak D match, TRBD1 (6 bases). The germline V gene has CDR1 MNHEY and CDR2 SMNVEV (reference sequence). The CDR3 is 13 residues long. V lost 2 bases, J lost 4 bases, and 8 bases lay in between. The CDR3 loop is CASSLQGSYGYTF. The DNA of the CDR3 is TGTGCCAGCAGTTTACAGGGGAGCTATGGCTACACCTTC.